These T cell receptor beta chains were read from a single sample in a study of T cell responses to AZD1222 COVID-19 vaccine. Generated by immunoSEQ multiplex PCR, the TCRdb table keeps only in-frame clones and is missing some. Of roughly 99,000 clones listed, around 92% were seen once; the top ten hold roughly 8.7%. Sequencing used peripheral blood, obtained 28 days after the second AZD1222 dose. The source of these receptors is an adult who received the AZD1222 COVID-19 vaccine. Each CDR3 is given with its conserved first and last residue. A D gene is named only where the DNA matches it firmly.

v_gene: TRBV9
j_gene: TRBJ2-3
d_gene: TRBD1
CDR3aa: CASSVKPGQGTEMDTQYF
CDR3nt: TGTGCCAGCAGCGTTAAACCGGGACAGGGGACGGAGATGGATACGCAGTATTTT

v_gene: TRBV19
j_gene: TRBJ1-1
d_gene: .
CDR3aa: CASSYLPGHQNTEAFF
CDR3nt: TGTGCCAGTAGTTATCTTCCGGGACATCAGAACACTGAAGCTTTCTTT

v_gene: TRBV5-1
j_gene: TRBJ1-1
d_gene: .
CDR3aa: CASSLPLSGDILNTEAFF
CDR3nt: TGCGCCAGCAGCTTGCCCCTAAGTGGGGACATTTTGAACACTGAAGCTTTCTTT

v_gene: TRBV4-1
j_gene: TRBJ2-3
d_gene: .
CDR3aa: CASSQSNGIATQYF
CDR3nt: TGCGCCAGCAGCCAATCGAATGGCATCGCTACGCAGTATTTT

v_gene: TRBV15
j_gene: TRBJ2-3
d_gene: .
CDR3aa: CATSKRRTVSTDTQYF
CDR3nt: TGTGCCACCAGCAAGAGAAGGACGGTTAGCACAGATACGCAGTATTTT

v_gene: TRBV2
j_gene: TRBJ2-7
d_gene: TRBD2
CDR3aa: CASSEPGLAASYEQYF
CDR3nt: TGTGCCAGCAGCGAACCGGGACTAGCGGCCTCCTACGAGCAGTACTTC

v_gene: TRBV4-3
j_gene: TRBJ1-3
d_gene: .
CDR3aa: CASSQDWFKWGSGNTIYF
CDR3nt: TGCGCCAGCAGCCAAGATTGGTTCAAGTGGGGGTCAGGAAACACCATATATTTT

v_gene: TRBV3-1/TRBV3-2
j_gene: TRBJ1-6
d_gene: .
CDR3aa: CASGTGSLNSPLHF
CDR3nt: TGTGCCTCGGGGACGGGCAGCCTAAATTCACCCCTCCACTTT

v_gene: TRBV29-1
j_gene: TRBJ1-4
d_gene: .
CDR3aa: CSVATQRGEKLFF
CDR3nt: TGCAGCGTTGCGACTCAACGGGGCGAAAAACTGTTTTTT

v_gene: TRBV9
j_gene: TRBJ1-2
d_gene: .
CDR3aa: CASSVAGAGYTF
CDR3nt: TGTGCCAGCAGCGTAGCAGGGGCAGGCTACACCTTC